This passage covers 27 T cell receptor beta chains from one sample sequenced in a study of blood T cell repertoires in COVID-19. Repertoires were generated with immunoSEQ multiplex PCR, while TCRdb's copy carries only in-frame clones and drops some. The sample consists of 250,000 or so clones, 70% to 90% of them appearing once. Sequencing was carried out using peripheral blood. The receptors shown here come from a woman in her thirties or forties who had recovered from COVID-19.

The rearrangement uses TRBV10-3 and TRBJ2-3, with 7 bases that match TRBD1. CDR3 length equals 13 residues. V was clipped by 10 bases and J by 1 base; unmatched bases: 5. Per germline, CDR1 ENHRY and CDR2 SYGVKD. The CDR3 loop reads CATDGTGTDTQYF. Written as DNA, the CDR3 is TGTGCCACCGACGGGACAGGCACAGATACGCAGTATTTT.

Here the CDR3 reads CASSAETGGTDTQYF. CDR3 in DNA: TGTGCCAGCAGTGCCGAGACAGGGGGTACAGATACGCAGTATTTT. The V and J genes are TRBV6-4 and TRBJ2-3, with 9 bases that match TRBD1. Trimming at V came to 4 bases and at J to 3 bases, leaving 5 bases not matched to a gene. CDR1 is MRHNA, CDR2 SNTAGT, per germline. The CDR3 spans 15 residues.

CDR3 nucleotides: TGTGCCAGCACTAGGGGGACAGGGGTCATGAACACTGAAGCTTTCTTT. As protein: CASTRGTGVMNTEAFF. This rearrangement joins TRBV2 to TRBJ1-1, with 10 bases matching TRBD1. The trim removed 7 bases at V and 0 bases at J, leaving 8 bases unmatched. The germline gives CDR1 SNHLY, CDR2 FYNNEI. This CDR3 contains 16 residues.

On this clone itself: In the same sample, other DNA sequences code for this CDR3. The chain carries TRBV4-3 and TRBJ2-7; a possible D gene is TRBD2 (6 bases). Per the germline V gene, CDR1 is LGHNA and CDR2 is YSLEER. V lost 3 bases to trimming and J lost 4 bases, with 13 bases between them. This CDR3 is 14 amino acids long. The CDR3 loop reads CASSQGDSTYEQYF. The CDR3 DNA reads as TGCGCCAGCAGCCAGGGGGACTCCACATACGAGCAGTACTTC.

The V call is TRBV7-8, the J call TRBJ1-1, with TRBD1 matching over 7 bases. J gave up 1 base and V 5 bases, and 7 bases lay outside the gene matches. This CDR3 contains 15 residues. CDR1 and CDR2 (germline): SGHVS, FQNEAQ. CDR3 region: CASSPREGANTEAFF. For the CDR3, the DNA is TGTGCCAGCAGCCCCCGGGAGGGGGCGAACACTGAAGCTTTCTTT.

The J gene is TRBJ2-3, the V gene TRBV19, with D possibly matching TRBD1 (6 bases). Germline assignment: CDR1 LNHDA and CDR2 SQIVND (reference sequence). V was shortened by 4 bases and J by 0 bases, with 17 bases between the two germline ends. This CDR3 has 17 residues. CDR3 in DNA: TGTGCCAGTAGTACAGGGGACGGATTAACTAGCACAGATACGCAGTATTTT. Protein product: CASSTGDGLTSTDTQYF.

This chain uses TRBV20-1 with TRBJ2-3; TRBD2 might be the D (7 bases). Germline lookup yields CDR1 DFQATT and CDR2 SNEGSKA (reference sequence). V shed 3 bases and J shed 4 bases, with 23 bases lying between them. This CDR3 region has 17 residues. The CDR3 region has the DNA TGCAGTGCTAGTCTTGAGGGGGGAGGGCCTTGGGCAGATACGCAGTATTTT. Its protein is CSASLEGGGPWADTQYF.

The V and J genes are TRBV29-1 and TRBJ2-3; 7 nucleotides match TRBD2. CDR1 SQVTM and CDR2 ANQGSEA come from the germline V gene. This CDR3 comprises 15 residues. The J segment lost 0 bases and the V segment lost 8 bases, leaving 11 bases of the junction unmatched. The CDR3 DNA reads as TGCAGCCACACCCTCGGGGGGACTAGCACAGATACGCAGTATTTT. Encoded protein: CSHTLGGTSTDTQYF.

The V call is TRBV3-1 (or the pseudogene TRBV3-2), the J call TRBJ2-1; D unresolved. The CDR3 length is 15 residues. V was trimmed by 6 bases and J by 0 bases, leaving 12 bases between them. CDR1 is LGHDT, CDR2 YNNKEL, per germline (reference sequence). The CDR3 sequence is CASSPVSSSYNEQFF. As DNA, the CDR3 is TGTGCCAGCAGTCCCGTATCTAGCTCCTACAATGAGCAGTTCTTC.

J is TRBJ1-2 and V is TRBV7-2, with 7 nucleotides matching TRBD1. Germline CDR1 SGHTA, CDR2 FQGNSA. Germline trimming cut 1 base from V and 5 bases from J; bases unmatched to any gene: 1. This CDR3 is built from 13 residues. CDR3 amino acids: CASSLVTGYGYTF. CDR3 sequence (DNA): TGTGCCAGCAGCTTAGTGACAGGGTATGGCTACACCTTC.

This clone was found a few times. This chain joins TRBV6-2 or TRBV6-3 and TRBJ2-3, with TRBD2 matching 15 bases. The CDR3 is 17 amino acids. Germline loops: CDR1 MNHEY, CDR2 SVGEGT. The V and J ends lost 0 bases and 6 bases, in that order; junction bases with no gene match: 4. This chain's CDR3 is CASSYSMGLAGGDTQYF. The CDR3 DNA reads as TGTGCCAGCAGTTACTCGATGGGACTAGCGGGGGGCGATACGCAGTATTTT.

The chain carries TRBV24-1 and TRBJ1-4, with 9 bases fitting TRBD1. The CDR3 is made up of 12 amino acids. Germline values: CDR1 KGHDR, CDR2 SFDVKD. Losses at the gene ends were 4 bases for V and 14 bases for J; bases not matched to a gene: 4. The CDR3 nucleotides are TGTGCCACCAGTGACAAAGGACAGGGGCTGTTTTTT. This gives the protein CATSDKGQGLFF.

CDR3 bases: TGTGCCATACAGGGGAACACTGAAGCTTTCTTT. Translation gives CAIQGNTEAFF. The genes are TRBV12-3 or TRBV12-4 and TRBJ1-1; possible D gene TRBD1, 6 bases. The V end was cut by 10 bases, the J end by 1 base, with 7 bases between. This CDR3 region has 11 residues.

CDR3 DNA sequence: TGCAGTGCTAGTTGGGGGGGGCTTGAGCAGTTCTTC. It codes for CSASWGGLEQFF. The chain has TRBV20-1 and TRBJ2-1; possible D gene TRBD2, 7 bases. Germline CDR1 is DFQATT and CDR2 is SNEGSKA (reference sequence). The CDR3 covers 12 residues. V lost 3 bases and J lost 9, with 12 bases in between.

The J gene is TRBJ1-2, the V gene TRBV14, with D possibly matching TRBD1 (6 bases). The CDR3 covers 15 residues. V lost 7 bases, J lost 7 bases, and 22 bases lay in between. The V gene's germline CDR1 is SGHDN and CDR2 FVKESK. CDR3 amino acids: CASIRTPTGPLGYTF. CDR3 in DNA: TGTGCCAGCATTCGGACCCCAACAGGGCCTCTTGGCTACACCTTC.

The DNA of the CDR3 is TGTGCCAGCAGCCGGGGAGTCTACGATACGCAGTATTTT. As protein: CASSRGVYDTQYF. The chain combines TRBV6-5 with TRBJ2-3, with a tentative D call TRBD2 (5 bases). CDR3 length equals 13 residues. Germline V gene lookup returns CDR1 MNHEY and CDR2 SVGAGI. Trimming pared 6 bases from V and 6 bases from J, leaving 13 bases between.

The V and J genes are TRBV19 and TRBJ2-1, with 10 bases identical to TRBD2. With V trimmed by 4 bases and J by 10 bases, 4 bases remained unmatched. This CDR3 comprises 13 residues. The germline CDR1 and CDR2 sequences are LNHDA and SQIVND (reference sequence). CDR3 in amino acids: CASSRTSGIEQFF. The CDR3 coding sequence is TGTGCCAGTAGTAGAACTAGCGGGATCGAGCAGTTCTTC. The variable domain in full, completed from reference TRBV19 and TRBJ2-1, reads DGGITQSPKYLFRKEGQNVTLSCEQNLNHDAMYWYRQDPGQGLRLIYYSQIVNDFQKGDIAEGYSVSREKKESFPLTVTSAQKNPTAFYLCASSRTSGIEQFFGPGTRLTVL.

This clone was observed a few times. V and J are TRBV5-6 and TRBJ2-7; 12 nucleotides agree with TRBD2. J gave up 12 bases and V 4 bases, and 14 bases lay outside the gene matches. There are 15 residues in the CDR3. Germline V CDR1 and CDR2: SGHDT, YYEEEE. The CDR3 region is CASSPGTSGFRSGYF. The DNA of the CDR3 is TGTGCCAGCAGCCCAGGGACTAGCGGGTTCCGTTCGGGGTACTTC.

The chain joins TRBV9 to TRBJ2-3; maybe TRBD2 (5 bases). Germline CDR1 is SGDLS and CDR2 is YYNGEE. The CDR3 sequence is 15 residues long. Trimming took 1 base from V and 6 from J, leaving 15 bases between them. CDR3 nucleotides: TGTGCCAGCAGCGTACGTCCTAGCCCCGTCGATACGCAGTATTTT. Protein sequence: CASSVRPSPVDTQYF.

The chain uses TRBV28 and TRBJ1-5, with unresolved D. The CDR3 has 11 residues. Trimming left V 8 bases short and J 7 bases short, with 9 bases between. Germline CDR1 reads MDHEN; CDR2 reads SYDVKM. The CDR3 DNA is TGTGCCAGCGGAGGGAACCAGCCCCAGCATTTT. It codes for CASGGNQPQHF.

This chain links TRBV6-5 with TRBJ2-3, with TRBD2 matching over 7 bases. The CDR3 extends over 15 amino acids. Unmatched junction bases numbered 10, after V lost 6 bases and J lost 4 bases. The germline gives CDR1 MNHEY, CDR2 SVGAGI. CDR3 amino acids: CASRASGRPADTQYF. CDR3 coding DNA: TGTGCCAGCAGGGCTAGCGGACGACCGGCAGATACGCAGTATTTT.

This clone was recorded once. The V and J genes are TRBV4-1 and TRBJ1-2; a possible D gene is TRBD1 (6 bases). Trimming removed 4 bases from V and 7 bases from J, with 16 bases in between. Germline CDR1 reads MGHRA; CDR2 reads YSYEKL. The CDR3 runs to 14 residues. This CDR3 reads CASSPSGDYRGYTF. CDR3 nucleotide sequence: TGCGCCAGCAGCCCTTCAGGGGATTATCGTGGCTACACCTTC.

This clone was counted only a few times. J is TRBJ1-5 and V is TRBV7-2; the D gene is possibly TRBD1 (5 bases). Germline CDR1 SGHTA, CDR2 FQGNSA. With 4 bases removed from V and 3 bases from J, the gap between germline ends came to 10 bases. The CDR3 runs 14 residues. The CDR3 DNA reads TGTGCCAGCAGCTCCGGACACCTCAATCAGCCCCAGCATTTT. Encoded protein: CASSSGHLNQPQHF.

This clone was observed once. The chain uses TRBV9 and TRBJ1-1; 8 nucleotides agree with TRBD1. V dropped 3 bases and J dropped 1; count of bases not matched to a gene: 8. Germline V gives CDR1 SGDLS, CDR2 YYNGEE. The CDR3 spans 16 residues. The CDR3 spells CASSGRDRGGNTEAFF. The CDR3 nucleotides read TGTGCCAGCAGCGGACGAGACAGGGGTGGGAACACTGAAGCTTTCTTT.

This chain's CDR3 is CASSLRASAGELFF. The CDR3 coding sequence is TGCGCCAGCAGCTTGAGGGCTAGCGCCGGGGAGCTGTTTTTT. The rearrangement uses TRBV5-1 and TRBJ2-2; tentative D call: TRBD2 (6 bases). With 1 base removed from V and 6 bases from J, the gap between germline ends came to 10 bases. Germline CDR1 is SGHRS and CDR2 is YFSETQ. The CDR3 has 14 residues. Based on the CDR3 plus reference TRBV5-1 and TRBJ2-2, the full variable domain is KAGVTQTPRYLIKTRGQQVTLSCSPISGHRSVSWYQQTPGQGLQFLFEYFSETQRNKGNFPGRFSGRQFSNSRSEMNVSTLELGDSALYLCASSLRASAGELFFGEGSRLTVL.

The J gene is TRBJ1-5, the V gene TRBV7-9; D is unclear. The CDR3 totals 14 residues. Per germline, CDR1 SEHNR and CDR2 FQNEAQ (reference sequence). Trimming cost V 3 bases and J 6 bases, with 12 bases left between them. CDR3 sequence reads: CASSLSTAVQPQHF. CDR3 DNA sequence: TGTGCCAGCAGCTTGTCCACGGCGGTTCAGCCCCAGCATTTT.

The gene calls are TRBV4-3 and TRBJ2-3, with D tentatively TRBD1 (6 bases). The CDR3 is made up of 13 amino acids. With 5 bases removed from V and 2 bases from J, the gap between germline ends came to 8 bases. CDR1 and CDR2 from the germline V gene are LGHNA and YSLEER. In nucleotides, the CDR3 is TGCGCCAGCAGCGGGGGCCTCACAGATACGCAGTATTTT. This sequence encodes CASSGGLTDTQYF.